The following is a T cell receptor (beta chain) sequence with its context. Its antigen is unknown. This CDR3 contains 16 residues. In germline, CDR1 is LNHDA, CDR2 SQIVND (reference sequence). Trimming left V 3 bases short and J 0 bases short, with 15 bases between. PCR employed 60 Vbeta and 13 Jbeta primers. Libraries were prepared by immunoSEQ multiplex PCR; TCRdb keeps only in-frame clonotypes and omits some of them. The sample shows over 85,000 clones, around 77% of them seen only once. This sample stems from a study of cytomegalovirus exposure and HLA in healthy donors. General study results and limits: In a later analysis, a genetic analysis reported fewer productive-TCR N-insertions in an Asian-associated ancestry cluster than the cohort average.

The chain employs TRBV19 and TRBJ2-7, with D tentatively TRBD2 (6 bases). Sequenced input: PBMCs. The TCR originated in a man aged 40-55 years in good health and CMV-seronegative. Here the CDR3 reads CASSMYPGVNSYEQYF. CDR3 DNA: TGTGCCAGTAGTATGTATCCGGGGGTAAACTCCTACGAGCAGTACTTC.